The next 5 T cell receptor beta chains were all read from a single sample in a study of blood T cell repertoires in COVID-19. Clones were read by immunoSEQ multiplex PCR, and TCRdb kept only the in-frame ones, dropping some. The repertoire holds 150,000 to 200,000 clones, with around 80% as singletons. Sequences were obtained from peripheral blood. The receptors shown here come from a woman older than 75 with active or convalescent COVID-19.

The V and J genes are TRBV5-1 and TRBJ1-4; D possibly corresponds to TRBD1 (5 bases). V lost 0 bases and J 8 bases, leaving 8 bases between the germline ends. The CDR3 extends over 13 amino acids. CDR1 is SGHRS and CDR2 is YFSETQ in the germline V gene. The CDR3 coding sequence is TGCGCCAGCAGCTTGGCAGGGCTGGAAAAACTGTTTTTT. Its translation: CASSLAGLEKLFF.

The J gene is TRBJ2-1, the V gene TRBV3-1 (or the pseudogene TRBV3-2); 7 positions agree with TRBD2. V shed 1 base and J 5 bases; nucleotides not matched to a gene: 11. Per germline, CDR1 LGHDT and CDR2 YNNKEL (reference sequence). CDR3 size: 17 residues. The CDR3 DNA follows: TGTGCCAGCAGCCAAGCTTCTAGGACTAGGCTCAACAATGAGCAGTTCTTC. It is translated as CASSQASRTRLNNEQFF.

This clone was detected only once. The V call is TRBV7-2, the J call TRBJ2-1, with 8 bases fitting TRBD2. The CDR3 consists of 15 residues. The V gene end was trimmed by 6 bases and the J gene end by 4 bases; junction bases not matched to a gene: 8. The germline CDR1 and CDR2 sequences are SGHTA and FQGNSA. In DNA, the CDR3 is TGTGCCAGCAGTCAACGGGGGGGCCGATACAATGAGCAGTTCTTC. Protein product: CASSQRGGRYNEQFF.

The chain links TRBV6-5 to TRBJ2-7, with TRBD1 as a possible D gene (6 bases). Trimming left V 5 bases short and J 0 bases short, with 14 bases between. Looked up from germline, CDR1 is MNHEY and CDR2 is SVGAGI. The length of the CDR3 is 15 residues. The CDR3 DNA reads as TGTGCCAGCAGTAGACAGGCCGTGAGCTCCTACGAGCAGTACTTC. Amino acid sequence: CASSRQAVSSYEQYF.

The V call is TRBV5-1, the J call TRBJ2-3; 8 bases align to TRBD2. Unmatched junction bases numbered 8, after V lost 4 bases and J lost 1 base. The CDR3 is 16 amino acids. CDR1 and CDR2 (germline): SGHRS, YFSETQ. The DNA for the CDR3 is TGCGCCAGCAGCAAAAGCGGGGGATACGGCACAGATACGCAGTATTTT. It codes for CASSKSGGYGTDTQYF.